This TCR beta chain stems from a study of cytomegalovirus exposure and HLA in healthy donors (dated by TCRdb to between 2016 and 2019). With respect to the entire study: The 650 to 750 repertoires of the first cohort and the roughly 120 validation repertoires were produced on the same platform, according to a later analysis. The study aimed to test whether cataloging public T cell receptors could reveal signatures of past pathogen exposure. Besides the first cohort of roughly 640 subjects, a separate validation cohort made up of 120 or so different subjects was used. To predict cytomegalovirus infection status, the study brought together high-throughput TCR immunosequencing, statistical association of individual TCRs with disease status, and machine learning. General conclusions and limits of the study: A later analysis found that TCRs clustered in the first cohort also tended to co-occur in the 120 validation repertoires, with approximately 94% of cluster scores above 0. A later analysis had no HLA typing for the validation cohort, so co-occurrence there was scored across all 110 or so repertoires. The classifier was reported to diagnose cytomegalovirus status with high specificity and sensitivity in both the original and validation cohorts. According to the authors, the approach could potentially be generalized to other disease states and immunological phenotypes. In the study, around 160 TCR beta chains were listed as associated with cytomegalovirus. In vitro tests confirmed that a few of the cytomegalovirus-associated TCR beta chains recognize cytomegalovirus antigens. Most TCR sequences were seen in very few donors, while some public TCRs were found in many individuals.

The library relied on the immunoSEQ multiplex PCR assay. The source study handled its data this way. A statistical classification framework was developed to diagnose cytomegalovirus status using the catalog of TCR beta chain sequences. Sourced from immuneACCESS, this table was stored by TCRdb with only in-frame sequences that have V and J called. A share of the clones is absent; for the studies checked, an unresolved V gene accounts for under half, and the remainder has no known explanation. The D gene and trimming were derived from the DNA, and the V and J assignments and clone size from that table. For this sample the table gives 130,000 or so clones, of which 89% were detected only once. Around 1.2% of the sample belongs to the ten largest clones. The donors were included in the validation cohort of 120 subjects, a group kept apart from the approximately 650-subject first cohort. Regarding this clone: Its antigen target is currently unknown. No per-base quality is available; no much larger clone lies one base away.

The CDR3, cysteine through phenylalanine, is 15 amino acids long. Only the CDR3 region is kept as DNA, spanning 45 bases read in frame from base 1. CDR1 and CDR2 are drawn from the germline V gene: MGHRA, YSYEKL. Trimmed from V: 4 bases; trimmed from J: 7 bases; junction bases lacking a gene match: 7. Here the chain combines TRBV4-1 and TRBJ1-4; a stretch of 9 junction bases matches TRBD1. Sample: PBMCs. The TCR was taken from a woman aged 18-30 years in good health and CMV-seronegative. At the DNA level, the sequence is TGCGCCAGCAGCCGCATACAGGGGGCTGGTGAAAAACTGTTTTTT. This sequence encodes CASSRIQGAGEKLFF.